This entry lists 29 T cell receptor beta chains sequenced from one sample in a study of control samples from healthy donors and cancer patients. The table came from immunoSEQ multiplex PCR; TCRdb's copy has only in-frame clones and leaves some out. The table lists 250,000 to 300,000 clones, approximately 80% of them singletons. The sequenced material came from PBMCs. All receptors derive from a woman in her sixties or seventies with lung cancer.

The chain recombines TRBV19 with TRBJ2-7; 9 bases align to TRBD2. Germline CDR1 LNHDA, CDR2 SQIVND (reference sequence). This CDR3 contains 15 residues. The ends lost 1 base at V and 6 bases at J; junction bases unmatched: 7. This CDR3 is CASSIVSGSAGEQYF. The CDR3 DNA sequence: TGTGCCAGTAGTATAGTTAGCGGGAGTGCCGGCGAGCAGTACTTC.

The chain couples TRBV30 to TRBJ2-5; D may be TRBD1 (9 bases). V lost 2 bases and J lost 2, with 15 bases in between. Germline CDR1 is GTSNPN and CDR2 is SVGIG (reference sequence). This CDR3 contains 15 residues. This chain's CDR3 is CAWSTGGGRQETQYF. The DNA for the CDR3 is TGTGCCTGGAGTACAGGGGGCGGGAGGCAAGAGACCCAGTACTTC. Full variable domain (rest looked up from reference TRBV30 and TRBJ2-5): SQTIHQWPATLVQPVGSPLSLECTVEGTSNPNLYWYRQAAGRGLQLLFYSVGIGQISSEVPQNLSASRPQDRQFILSSKKLLLSDSGFYLCAWSTGGGRQETQYFGPGTRLLVL.

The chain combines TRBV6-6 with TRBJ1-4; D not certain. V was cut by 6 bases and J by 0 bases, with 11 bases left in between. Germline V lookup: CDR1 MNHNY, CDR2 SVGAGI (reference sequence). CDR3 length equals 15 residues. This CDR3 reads CASSPQISTNEKLFF. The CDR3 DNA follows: TGTGCCAGCAGCCCACAGATTTCAACTAATGAAAAACTGTTTTTT.

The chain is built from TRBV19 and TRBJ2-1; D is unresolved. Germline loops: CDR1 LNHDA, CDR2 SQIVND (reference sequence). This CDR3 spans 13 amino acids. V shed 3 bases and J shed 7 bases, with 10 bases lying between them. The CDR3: CASSIGIRNEQFF. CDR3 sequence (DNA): TGTGCCAGTAGTATCGGCATAAGGAATGAGCAGTTCTTC.

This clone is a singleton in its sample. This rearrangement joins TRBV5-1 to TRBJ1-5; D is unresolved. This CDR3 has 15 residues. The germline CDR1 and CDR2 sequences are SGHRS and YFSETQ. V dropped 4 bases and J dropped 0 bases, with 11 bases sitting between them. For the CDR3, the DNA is TGCGCCAGCAGCATGAACGGGGATAGCAATCAGCCCCAGCATTTT. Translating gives CASSMNGDSNQPQHF.

CDR3 protein: CASSQRSTGGPYNEQFF. The DNA of the CDR3 is TGTGCCAGCAGCCAAAGGTCCACGGGGGGGCCGTACAATGAGCAGTTCTTC. The chain links TRBV3-1 (or the pseudogene TRBV3-2) to TRBJ2-1; 8 nucleotides align to TRBD2. Looked up from germline, CDR1 is LGHDT and CDR2 is YNNKEL (reference sequence). CDR3 length equals 17 residues. The V and J ends lost 2 bases and 4 bases, in that order; junction bases with no gene match: 10.

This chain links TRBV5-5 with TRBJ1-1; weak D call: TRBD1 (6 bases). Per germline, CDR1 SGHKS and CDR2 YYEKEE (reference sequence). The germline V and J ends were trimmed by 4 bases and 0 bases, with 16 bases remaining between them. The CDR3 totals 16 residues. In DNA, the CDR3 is TGTGCCAGCAGCCCGCTCGGGGGCCGCGTGAACACTGAAGCTTTCTTT. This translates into CASSPLGGRVNTEAFF.

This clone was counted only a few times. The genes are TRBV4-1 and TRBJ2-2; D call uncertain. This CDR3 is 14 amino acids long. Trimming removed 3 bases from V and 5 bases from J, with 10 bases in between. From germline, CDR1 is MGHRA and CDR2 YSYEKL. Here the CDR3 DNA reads TGCGCCAGCAGCCAGGCCCTGGTTACCGGGGAGCTGTTTTTT. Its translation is CASSQALVTGELFF.

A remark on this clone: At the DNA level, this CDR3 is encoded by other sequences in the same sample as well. CDR3 amino acids: CSASSRLAGGDTQYF. For the CDR3, the DNA is TGCAGTGCTAGTTCTCGGTTAGCGGGAGGCGATACGCAGTATTTT. V is TRBV20-1 and J is TRBJ2-3, with 10 bases identical to TRBD2. CDR1 and CDR2 from the germline V gene are DFQATT and SNEGSKA (reference sequence). Losses at the gene ends were 3 bases for V and 6 bases for J; bases not matched to a gene: 9. The CDR3 extends over 15 amino acids.

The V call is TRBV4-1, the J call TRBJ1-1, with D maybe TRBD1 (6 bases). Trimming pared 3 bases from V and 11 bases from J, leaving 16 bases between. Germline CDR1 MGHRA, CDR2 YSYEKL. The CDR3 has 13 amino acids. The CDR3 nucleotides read TGCGCCAGCAGCCAGCTCCAGGGGTCTTCGGCTTTCTTT. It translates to CASSQLQGSSAFF.

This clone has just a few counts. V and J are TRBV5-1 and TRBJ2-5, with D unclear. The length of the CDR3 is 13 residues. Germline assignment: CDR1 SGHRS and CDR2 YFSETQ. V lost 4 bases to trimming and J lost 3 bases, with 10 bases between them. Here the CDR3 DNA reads TGCGCCAGCAGCCCGACAACGGAAGAGACCCAGTACTTC. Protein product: CASSPTTEETQYF.

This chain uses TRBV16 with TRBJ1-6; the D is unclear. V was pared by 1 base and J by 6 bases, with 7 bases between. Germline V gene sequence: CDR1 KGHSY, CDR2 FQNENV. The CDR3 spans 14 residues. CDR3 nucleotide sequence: TGTGCCAGCAGCCAATTTTCGGGTAATTCACCCCTCCACTTT. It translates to CASSQFSGNSPLHF.

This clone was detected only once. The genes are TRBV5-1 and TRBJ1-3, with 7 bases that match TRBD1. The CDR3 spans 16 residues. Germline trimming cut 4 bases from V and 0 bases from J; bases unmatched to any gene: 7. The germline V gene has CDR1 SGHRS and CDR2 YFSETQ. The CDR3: CASSTGQLGSGNTIYF. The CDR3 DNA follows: TGCGCCAGCAGCACGGGACAGCTAGGCTCTGGAAACACCATATATTTT.

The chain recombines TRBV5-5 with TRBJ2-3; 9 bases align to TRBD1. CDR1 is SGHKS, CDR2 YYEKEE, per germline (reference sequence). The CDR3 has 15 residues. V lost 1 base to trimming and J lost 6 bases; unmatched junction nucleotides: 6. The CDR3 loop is CASSLTGGSSDTQYF. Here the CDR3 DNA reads TGTGCCAGCAGCTTGACAGGGGGCAGTTCGGATACGCAGTATTTT.

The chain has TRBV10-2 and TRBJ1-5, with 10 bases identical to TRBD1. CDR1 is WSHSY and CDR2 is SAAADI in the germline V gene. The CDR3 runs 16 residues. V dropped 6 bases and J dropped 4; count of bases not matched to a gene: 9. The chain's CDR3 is CASRDDRGRWNQPQHF. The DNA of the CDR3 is TGCGCCAGCAGGGACGACAGGGGGCGTTGGAATCAGCCCCAGCATTTT.

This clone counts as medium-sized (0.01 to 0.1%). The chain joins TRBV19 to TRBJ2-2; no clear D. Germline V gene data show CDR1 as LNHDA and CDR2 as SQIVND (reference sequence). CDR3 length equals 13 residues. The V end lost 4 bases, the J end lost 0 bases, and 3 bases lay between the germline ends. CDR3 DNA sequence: TGTGCCAGTAGTAATCCGAACACCGGGGAGCTGTTTTTT. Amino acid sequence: CASSNPNTGELFF.

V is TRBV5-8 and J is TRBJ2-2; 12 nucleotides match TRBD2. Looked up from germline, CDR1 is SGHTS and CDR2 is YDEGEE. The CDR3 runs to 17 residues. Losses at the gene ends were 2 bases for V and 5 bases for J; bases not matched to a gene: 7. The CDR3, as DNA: TGTGCCAGCAGCTTCGGTCTAGCGGGGGGGCGAACCGGGGAGCTGTTTTTT. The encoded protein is CASSFGLAGGRTGELFF.

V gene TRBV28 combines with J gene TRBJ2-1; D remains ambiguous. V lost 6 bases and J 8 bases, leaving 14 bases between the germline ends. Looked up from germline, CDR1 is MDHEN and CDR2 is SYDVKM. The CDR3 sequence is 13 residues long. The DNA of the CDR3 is TGTGCCAGCAGCCCCTGGTCCCGCGATGAGCAGTTCTTC. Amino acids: CASSPWSRDEQFF.

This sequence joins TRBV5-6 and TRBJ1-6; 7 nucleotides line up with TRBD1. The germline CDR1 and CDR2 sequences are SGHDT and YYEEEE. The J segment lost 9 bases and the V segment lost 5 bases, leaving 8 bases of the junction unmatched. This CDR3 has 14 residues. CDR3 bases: TGTGCCAGCAGTCCGGACAGGAGAGGTTCACCCCTCCACTTT. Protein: CASSPDRRGSPLHF.

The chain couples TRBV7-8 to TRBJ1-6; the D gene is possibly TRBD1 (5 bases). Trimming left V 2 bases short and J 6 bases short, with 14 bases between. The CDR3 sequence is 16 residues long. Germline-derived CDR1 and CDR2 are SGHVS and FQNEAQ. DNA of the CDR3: TGTGCCAGCAGCTTAAGGGCAGGGAGGCCTAATTCACCCCTCCACTTT. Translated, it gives CASSLRAGRPNSPLHF.

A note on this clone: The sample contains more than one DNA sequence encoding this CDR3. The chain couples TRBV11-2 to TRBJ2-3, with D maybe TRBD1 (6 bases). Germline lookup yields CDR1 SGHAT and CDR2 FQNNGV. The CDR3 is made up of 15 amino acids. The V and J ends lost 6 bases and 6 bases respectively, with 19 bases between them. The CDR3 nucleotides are TGTGCCAGCAGTAAAGGGGGTGGAGCTCGGGATACGCAGTATTTT. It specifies CASSKGGGARDTQYF.

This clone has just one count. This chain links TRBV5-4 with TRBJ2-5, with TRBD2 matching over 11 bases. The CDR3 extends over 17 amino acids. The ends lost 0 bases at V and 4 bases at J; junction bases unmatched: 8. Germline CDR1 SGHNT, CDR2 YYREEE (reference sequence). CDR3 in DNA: TGTGCCAGCAGCTTGGGTGGTAGCGGGGGGGCTGGAGAGACCCAGTACTTC. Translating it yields CASSLGGSGGAGETQYF.

CDR3 in amino acids: CASSLASQETQYF. The CDR3 nucleotides are TGTGCCAGCAGTTTGGCCAGCCAAGAGACCCAGTACTTC. The V and J genes are TRBV12-3 or TRBV12-4 and TRBJ2-5; D gene ambiguous. There are 13 residues in the CDR3. V dropped 3 bases and J dropped 1 base, with 6 bases sitting between them.

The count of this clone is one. The CDR3 reads CASSIEQGNRGYTF. In nucleotides, the CDR3 is TGTGCCAGTAGTATAGAACAGGGAAATCGTGGCTACACCTTC. This chain links TRBV19 with TRBJ1-2; D is perhaps TRBD1 (6 bases). Germline lookup yields CDR1 LNHDA and CDR2 SQIVND (reference sequence). V was shortened by 0 bases and J by 7 bases, with 12 bases between the two germline ends. The CDR3 is made up of 14 amino acids.

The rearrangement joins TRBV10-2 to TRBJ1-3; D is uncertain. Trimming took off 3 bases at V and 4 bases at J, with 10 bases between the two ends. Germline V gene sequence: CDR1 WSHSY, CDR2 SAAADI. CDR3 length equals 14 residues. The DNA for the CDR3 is TGCGCCAGCAGTGATCCTCCTCCAGGAAACACCATATATTTT. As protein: CASSDPPPGNTIYF.

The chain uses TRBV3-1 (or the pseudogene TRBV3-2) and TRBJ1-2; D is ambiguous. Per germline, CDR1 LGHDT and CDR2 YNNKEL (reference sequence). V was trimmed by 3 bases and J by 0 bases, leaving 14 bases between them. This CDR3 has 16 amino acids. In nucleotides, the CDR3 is TGTGCCAGCAGCCAGTCGGGTCCCAGATCTAACTATGGCTACACCTTC. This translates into CASSQSGPRSNYGYTF.

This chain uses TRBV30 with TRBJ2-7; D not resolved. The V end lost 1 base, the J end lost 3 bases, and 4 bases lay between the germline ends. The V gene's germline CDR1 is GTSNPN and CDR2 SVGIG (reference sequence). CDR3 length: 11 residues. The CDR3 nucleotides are TGTGCCTGGAGTGAGGGCTACGAGCAGTACTTC. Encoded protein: CAWSEGYEQYF.

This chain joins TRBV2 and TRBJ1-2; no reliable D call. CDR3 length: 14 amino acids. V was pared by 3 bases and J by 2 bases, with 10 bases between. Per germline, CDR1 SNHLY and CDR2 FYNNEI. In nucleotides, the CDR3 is TGTGCCAGCAGTGATTTGGGGAACAACTATGGCTACACCTTC. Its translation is CASSDLGNNYGYTF.

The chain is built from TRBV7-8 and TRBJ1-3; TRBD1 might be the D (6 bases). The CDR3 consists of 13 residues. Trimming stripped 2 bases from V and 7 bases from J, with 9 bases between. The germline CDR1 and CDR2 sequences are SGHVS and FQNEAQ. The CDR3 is CASSLPDRNTIYF. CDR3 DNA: TGTGCCAGCAGCTTACCAGACAGGAACACCATATATTTT.